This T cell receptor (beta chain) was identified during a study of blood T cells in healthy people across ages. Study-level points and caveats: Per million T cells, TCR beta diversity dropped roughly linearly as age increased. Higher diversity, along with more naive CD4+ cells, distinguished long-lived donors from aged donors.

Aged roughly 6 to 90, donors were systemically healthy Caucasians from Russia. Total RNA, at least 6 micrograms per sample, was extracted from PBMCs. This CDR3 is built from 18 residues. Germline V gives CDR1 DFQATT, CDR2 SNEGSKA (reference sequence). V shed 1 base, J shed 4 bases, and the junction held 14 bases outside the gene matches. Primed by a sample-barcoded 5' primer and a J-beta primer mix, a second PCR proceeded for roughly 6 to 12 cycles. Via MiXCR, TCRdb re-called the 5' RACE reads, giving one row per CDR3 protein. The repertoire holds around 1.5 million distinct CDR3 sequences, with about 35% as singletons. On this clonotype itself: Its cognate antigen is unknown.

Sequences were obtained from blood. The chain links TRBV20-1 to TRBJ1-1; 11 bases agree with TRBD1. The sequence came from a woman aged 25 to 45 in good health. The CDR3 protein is CSARANRGQGVLFTEAFF. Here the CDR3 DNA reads TGCAGTGCTAGAGCTAATAGGGGACAGGGGGTCTTGTTCACTGAAGCTTTCTTT.